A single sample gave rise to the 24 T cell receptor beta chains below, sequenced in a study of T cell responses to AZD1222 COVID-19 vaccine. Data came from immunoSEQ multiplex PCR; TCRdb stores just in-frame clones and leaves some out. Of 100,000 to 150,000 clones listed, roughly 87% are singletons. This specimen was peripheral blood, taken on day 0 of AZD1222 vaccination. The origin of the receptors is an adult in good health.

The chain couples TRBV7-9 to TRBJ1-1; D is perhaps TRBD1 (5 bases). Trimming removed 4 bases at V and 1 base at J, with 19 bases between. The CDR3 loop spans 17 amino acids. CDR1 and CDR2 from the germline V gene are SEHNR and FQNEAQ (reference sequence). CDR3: CASSSTPGLIENTEAFF. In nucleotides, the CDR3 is TGTGCCAGCAGCTCAACCCCGGGACTTATAGAGAACACTGAAGCTTTCTTT.

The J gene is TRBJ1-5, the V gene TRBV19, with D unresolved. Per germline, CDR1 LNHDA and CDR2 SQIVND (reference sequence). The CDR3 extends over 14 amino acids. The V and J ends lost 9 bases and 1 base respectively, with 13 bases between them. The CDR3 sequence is CASAPAGSNQPQHF. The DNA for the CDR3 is TGTGCCAGCGCACCAGCCGGAAGCAATCAGCCCCAGCATTTT.

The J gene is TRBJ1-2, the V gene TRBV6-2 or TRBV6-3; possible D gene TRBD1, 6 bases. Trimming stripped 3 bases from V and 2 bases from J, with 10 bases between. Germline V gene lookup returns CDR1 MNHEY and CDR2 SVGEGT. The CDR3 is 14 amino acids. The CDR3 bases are TGTGCCAGCAGTTATGGGGGCTCCAACTATGGCTACACCTTC. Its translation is CASSYGGSNYGYTF.

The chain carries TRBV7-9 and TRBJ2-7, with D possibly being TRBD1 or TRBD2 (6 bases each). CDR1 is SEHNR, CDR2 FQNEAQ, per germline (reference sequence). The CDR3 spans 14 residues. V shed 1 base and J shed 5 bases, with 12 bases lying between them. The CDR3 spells CASSLEGGFHEQYF. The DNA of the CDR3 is TGTGCCAGCAGCTTAGAGGGGGGCTTCCACGAGCAGTACTTC.

The CDR3 region is CASSPGQGHAGNTIYF. CDR3 sequence (DNA): TGTGCCAGCAGCCCGGGACAGGGGCACGCTGGAAACACCATATATTTT. This chain joins TRBV7-2 and TRBJ1-3; 10 bases line up with TRBD1. Germline loops: CDR1 SGHTA, CDR2 FQGNSA. CDR3 length: 16 residues. The junction had 6 bases not matched to a gene; V was cut back by 5 bases and J by 2 bases. Full variable domain (outside the CDR3, taken from reference TRBV7-2 and TRBJ1-3): GAGVSQSPSNKVTEKGKDVELRCDPISGHTALYWYRQSLGQGLEFLIYFQGNSAPDKSGLPSDRFSAERTGGSVSTLTIQRTQQEDSAVYLCASSPGQGHAGNTIYFGEGSWLTVV.

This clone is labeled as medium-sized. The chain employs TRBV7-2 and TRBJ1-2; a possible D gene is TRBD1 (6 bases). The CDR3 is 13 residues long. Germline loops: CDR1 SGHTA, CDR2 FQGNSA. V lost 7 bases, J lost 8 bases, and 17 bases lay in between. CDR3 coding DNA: TGTGCCAGCACCCCTCTCGGGGGCCAGGGCTACACCTTC. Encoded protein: CASTPLGGQGYTF.

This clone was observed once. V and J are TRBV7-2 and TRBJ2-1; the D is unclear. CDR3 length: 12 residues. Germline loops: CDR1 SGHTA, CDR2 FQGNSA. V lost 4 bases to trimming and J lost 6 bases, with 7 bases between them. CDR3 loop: CASSSTRNEQFF. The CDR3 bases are TGTGCCAGCAGCTCCACACGCAATGAGCAGTTCTTC.

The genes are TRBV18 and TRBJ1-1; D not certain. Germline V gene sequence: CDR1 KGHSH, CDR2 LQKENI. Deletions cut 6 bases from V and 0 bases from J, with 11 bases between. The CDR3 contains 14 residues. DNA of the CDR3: TGTGCCAGCTCGAGTCAGGTGCTGAACACTGAAGCTTTCTTT. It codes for CASSSQVLNTEAFF.

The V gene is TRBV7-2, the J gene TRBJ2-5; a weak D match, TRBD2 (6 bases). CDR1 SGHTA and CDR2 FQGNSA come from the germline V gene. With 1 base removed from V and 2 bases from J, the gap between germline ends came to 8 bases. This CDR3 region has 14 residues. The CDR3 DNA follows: TGTGCCAGCAGCTTAGGTGGGGGGCAAGAGACCCAGTACTTC. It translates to CASSLGGGQETQYF.

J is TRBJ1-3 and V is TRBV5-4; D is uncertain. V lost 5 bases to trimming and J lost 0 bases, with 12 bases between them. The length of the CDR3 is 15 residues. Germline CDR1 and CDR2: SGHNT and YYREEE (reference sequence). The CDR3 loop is CASSSQVNSGNTIYF. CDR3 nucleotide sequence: TGTGCCAGCAGTTCCCAGGTTAACTCTGGAAACACCATATATTTT. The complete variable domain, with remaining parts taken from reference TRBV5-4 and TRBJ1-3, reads ETGVTQSPTHLIKTRGQQVTLRCSSQSGHNTVSWYQQALGQGPQFIFQYYREEENGRGNFPPRFSGLQFPNYSSELNVNALELDDSALYLCASSSQVNSGNTIYFGEGSWLTVV.

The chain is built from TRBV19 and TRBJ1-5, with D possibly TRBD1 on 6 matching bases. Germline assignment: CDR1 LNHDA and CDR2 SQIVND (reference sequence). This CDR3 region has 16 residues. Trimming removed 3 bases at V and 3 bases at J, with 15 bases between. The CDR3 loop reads CASSIPGQGFNQPQHF. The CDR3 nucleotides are TGTGCCAGTAGTATTCCGGGACAAGGCTTCAATCAGCCCCAGCATTTT. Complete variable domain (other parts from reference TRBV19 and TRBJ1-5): DGGITQSPKYLFRKEGQNVTLSCEQNLNHDAMYWYRQDPGQGLRLIYYSQIVNDFQKGDIAEGYSVSREKKESFPLTVTSAQKNPTAFYLCASSIPGQGFNQPQHFGDGTRLSIL.

CDR3 DNA sequence: TGCGCCAGCAGCTGGACCGGGACAGGGACCGAAAAACTGTTTTTT. Encoded protein: CASSWTGTGTEKLFF. J is TRBJ1-4 and V is TRBV5-1; 9 bases are a match to TRBD1. The CDR3 is 15 amino acids. Germline values: CDR1 SGHRS, CDR2 YFSETQ. V lost 3 bases, J lost 8 bases, and 8 bases stayed unmatched.

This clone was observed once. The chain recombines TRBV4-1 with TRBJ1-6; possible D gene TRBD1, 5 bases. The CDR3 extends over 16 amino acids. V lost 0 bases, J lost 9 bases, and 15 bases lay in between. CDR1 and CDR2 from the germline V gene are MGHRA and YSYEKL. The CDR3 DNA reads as TGCGCCAGCAGCCAAGACGGGGTCCCAGGGACTTCACCCCTCCACTTT. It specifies CASSQDGVPGTSPLHF.

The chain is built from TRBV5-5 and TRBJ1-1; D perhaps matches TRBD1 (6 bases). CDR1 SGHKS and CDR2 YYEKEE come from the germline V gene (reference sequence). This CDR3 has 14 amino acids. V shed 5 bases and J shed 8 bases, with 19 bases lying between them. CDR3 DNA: TGTGCCAGCAGTTCGGGTACGGGGGCTGGGGAAGCTTTCTTT. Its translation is CASSSGTGAGEAFF.

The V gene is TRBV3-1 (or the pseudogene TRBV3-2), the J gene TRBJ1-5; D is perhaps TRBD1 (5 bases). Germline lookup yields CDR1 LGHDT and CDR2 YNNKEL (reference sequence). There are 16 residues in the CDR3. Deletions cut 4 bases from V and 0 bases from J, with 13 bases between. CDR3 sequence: CASSPDGAASNQPQHF. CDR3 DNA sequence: TGTGCCAGCAGCCCTGACGGGGCAGCTAGCAATCAGCCCCAGCATTTT.

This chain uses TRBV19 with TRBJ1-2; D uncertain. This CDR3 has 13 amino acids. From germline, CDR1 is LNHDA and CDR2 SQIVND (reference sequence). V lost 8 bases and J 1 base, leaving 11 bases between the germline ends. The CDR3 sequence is CASSAALNYGYTF. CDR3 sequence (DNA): TGTGCCAGTTCCGCAGCCCTTAACTATGGCTACACCTTC.

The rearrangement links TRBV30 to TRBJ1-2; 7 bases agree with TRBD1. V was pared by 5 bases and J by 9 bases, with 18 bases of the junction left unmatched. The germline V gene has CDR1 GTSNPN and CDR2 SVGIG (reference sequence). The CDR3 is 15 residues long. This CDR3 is CAWHFRRKGAWSYTF. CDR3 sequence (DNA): TGTGCCTGGCATTTCAGGCGGAAGGGGGCGTGGAGCTACACCTTC.

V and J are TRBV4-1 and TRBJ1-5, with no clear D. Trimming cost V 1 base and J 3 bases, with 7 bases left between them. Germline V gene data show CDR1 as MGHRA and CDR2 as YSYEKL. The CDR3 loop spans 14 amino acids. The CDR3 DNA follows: TGCGCCAGCAGCCAAGGGCAGATCAATCAGCCCCAGCATTTT. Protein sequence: CASSQGQINQPQHF.

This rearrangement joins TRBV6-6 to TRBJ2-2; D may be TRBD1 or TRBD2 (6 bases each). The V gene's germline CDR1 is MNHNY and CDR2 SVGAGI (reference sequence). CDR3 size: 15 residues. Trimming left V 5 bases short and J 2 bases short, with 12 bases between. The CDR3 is CASSTRGQNTGELFF. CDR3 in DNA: TGTGCCAGCAGTACCCGGGGGCAAAACACCGGGGAGCTGTTTTTT.

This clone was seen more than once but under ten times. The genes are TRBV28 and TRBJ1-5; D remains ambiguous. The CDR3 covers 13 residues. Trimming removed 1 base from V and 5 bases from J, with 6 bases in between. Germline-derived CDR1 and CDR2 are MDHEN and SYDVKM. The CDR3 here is CASSLLGHQPQHF. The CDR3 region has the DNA TGTGCCAGCAGTTTATTAGGTCATCAGCCCCAGCATTTT.

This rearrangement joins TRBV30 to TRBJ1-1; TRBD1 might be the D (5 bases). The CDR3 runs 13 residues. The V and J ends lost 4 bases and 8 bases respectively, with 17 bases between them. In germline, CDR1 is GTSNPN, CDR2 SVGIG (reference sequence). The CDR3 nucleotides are TGTGCCTGGATTAAGGGACTCAGGAGCGAAGCTTTCTTT. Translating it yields CAWIKGLRSEAFF.

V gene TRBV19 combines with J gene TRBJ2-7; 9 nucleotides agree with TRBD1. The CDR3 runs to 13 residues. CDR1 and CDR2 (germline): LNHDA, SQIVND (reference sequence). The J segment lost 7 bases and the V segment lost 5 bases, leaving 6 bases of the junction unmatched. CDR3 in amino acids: CASSGRDREEQYF. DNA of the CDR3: TGTGCCAGTAGTGGCCGGGACAGGGAGGAGCAGTACTTC.

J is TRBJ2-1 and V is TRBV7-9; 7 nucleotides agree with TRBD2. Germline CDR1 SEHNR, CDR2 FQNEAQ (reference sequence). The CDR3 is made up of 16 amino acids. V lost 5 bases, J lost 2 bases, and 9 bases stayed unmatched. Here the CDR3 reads CASSPRAGPPYNEQFF. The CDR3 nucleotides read TGTGCCAGCAGCCCCAGAGCGGGGCCACCCTACAATGAGCAGTTCTTC. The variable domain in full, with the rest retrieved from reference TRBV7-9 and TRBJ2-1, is DTGVSQNPRHKITKRGQNVTFRCDPISEHNRLYWYRQTLGQGPEFLTYFQNEAQLEKSRLLSDRFSAERPKGSFSTLEIQRTEQGDSAMYLCASSPRAGPPYNEQFFGPGTRLTVL.

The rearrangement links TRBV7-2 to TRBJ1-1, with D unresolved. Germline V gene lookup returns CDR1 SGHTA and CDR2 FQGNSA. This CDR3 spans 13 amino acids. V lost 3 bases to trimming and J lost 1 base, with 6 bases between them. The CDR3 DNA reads TGTGCCAGCAGCTTGATCGAGAACACTGAAGCTTTCTTT. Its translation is CASSLIENTEAFF.